Presented here are 21 T cell receptor beta chains from one specimen sequenced in a study of molecular identifiers for immune sequencing clone quantification. A single record per CDR3 protein comes from TCRdb applying MiXCR to the PCR reads. The sample carries fewer than 350,000 distinct CDR3 sequences, about 22% recorded once. The specimen was naive CD8+ T cells from blood, with Jurkat cell RNA spiked in. Stated subset: FACS-sorted CD8+CD4-CCR7+CD45RA+ naive T cells. Every receptor here comes from a human donor in good health. Some libraries in this study had Jurkat cell RNA spiked in.

At least ten counts were recorded for this clonotype. The rearrangement uses TRBV4-3 and TRBJ1-1; perhaps TRBD1 as D (6 bases). CDR3 size: 14 residues. V lost 3 bases, J lost 5 bases, and 13 bases lay in between. From germline, CDR1 is LGHNA and CDR2 YSLEER. The CDR3 sequence: CASSQADSKTEAFF. The DNA for the CDR3 is TGCGCCAGCAGCCAGGCGGACAGCAAAACTGAAGCTTTCTTT.

CDR3 DNA: TGTGCCAGCAGCCCACGGGGACTAGCGGGAGACACAGATACGCAGTATTTT. It is translated as CASSPRGLAGDTDTQYF. The rearrangement uses TRBV13 and TRBJ2-3, with 14 positions matching TRBD2. The CDR3 is made up of 17 amino acids. Trimming removed 5 bases from V and 2 bases from J; junction bases left unmatched: 6. Germline-derived CDR1 and CDR2 are PRHDT and FYEKMQ (reference sequence).

As regards this clonotype: A much larger clone sits a single nucleotide away, making a read error possible. The chain is built from TRBV4-3 and TRBJ2-2; D possibly matches TRBD1 or TRBD2 (6 bases each). The CDR3 has 16 residues. The germline CDR1 and CDR2 sequences are LGHNA and YSLEER. Trimming shortened V by 0 bases and J by 6 bases, and 14 bases separated the two germline ends. The DNA of the CDR3 is TGCGCCAGCAGCCAAGATGGGGGGCTTAACGCCGGGGAGCTGTTTTTT. Translating gives CASSQDGGLNAGELFF.

A note on this clonotype: A read error may be the cause here, since a much bigger clone is one base away. This rearrangement joins TRBV5-6 to TRBJ2-3; perhaps TRBD2 as D (5 bases). The germline gives CDR1 SGHDT, CDR2 YYEEEE. V was shortened by 4 bases and J by 2 bases, with 20 bases between the two germline ends. This CDR3 spans 17 amino acids. The CDR3 coding sequence is TGTGCCAGCAGCCGAAGTGGAGGACCGCTATACACAGATACGCAGTATTTT. It translates to CASSRSGGPLYTDTQYF.

This clonotype was counted at least ten times. This rearrangement joins TRBV4-3 to TRBJ2-1, with 11 bases identical to TRBD2. Germline assignment: CDR1 LGHNA and CDR2 YSLEER. With 0 bases clipped from V and 6 bases from J, the junction kept 1 base outside the gene matches. This CDR3 contains 15 residues. Here the CDR3 DNA reads TGCGCCAGCAGCCAAGATAGCGGGAGGGGCAATGAGCAGTTCTTC. Translation gives CASSQDSGRGNEQFF.

V and J are TRBV19 and TRBJ2-7, with D possibly being TRBD1 (5 bases). The CDR3 length is 12 residues. V was trimmed by 9 bases and J by 4 bases, leaving 13 bases between them. From germline, CDR1 is LNHDA and CDR2 SQIVND (reference sequence). DNA of the CDR3: TGTGCCAGCGGACATCTCCCGTACGAGCAGTACTTC. Its translation is CASGHLPYEQYF.

This clonotype was found many times. The chain couples TRBV6-5 to TRBJ1-5, with D unresolved. Trimming cost V 6 bases and J 3 bases, with 6 bases left between them. From germline, CDR1 is MNHEY and CDR2 SVGAGI. The CDR3 length is 12 residues. In nucleotides, the CDR3 is TGTGCCAGCAGCGAAGACAATCAGCCCCAGCATTTT. It is translated as CASSEDNQPQHF.

This clonotype was seen many times. The genes are TRBV14 and TRBJ2-3, with 12 bases matching TRBD2. The germline gives CDR1 SGHDN, CDR2 FVKESK. With V trimmed by 0 bases and J by 2 bases, 3 bases remained unmatched. The CDR3 covers 17 residues. CDR3 DNA: TGTGCCAGCAGCCAAGATTGGACTAGCGGGACCACAGATACGCAGTATTTT. Encoded protein: CASSQDWTSGTTDTQYF.

For this clonotype: A much larger clone sits a single nucleotide away, making a read error possible. The missing conserved phenylalanine or tryptophan at the end of this CDR3 makes a read error likely. CDR3 coding DNA: TGTGCCAACAACGCGGAGCTGACAGATACGCAGTATCTT. It yields the protein CANNAELTDTQYL. The chain is built from TRBV2 and TRBJ2-3, with unresolved D. V was cut by 10 bases and J by 3 bases, with 14 bases left in between. Germline-derived CDR1 and CDR2 are SNHLY and FYNNEI. The CDR3 is made up of 13 amino acids.

To note about this clonotype: A read error is possible here, since a much larger clone lies one base away. This chain connects TRBV12-3 or TRBV12-4 to TRBJ1-6; no firm D call. V gave up 4 bases and J gave up 5 bases, with 12 bases separating them. The CDR3 totals 15 residues. In DNA, the CDR3 is TGTGCCAGCAGTTATGGGGTTTCCGATAATTCACCCCTCCACTTT. Its translation is CASSYGVSDNSPLHF.

This clonotype was found many times. The chain recombines TRBV4-3 with TRBJ1-5; D ambiguous. The V gene's germline CDR1 is LGHNA and CDR2 YSLEER. The CDR3 is made up of 15 amino acids. V dropped 0 bases and J dropped 1 base, with 7 bases sitting between them. Here the CDR3 DNA reads TGCGCCAGCAGCCAAGATGTCAGCAGCAATCAGCCCCAGCATTTT. The encoded protein is CASSQDVSSNQPQHF.

This clonotype was counted many times. This chain connects TRBV6-6 to TRBJ1-2; possible D gene TRBD1, 6 bases. Germline V gives CDR1 MNHNY, CDR2 SVGAGI (reference sequence). The CDR3 sequence is 16 residues long. V lost 3 bases and J 3 bases, leaving 17 bases between the germline ends. In nucleotides, the CDR3 is TGTGCCAGCAGTTATCATTTGCCGGGGGCCGACTATGGCTACACCTTC. As protein: CASSYHLPGADYGYTF.

In regard to this clonotype: A read error may explain this, as a much larger clone is one base away. The chain recombines TRBV6-2 or TRBV6-3 with TRBJ2-5; possibly TRBD1 for D (6 bases). Germline V gene sequence: CDR1 MNHEY, CDR2 SVGEGT. V gave up 10 bases and J gave up 0 bases, with 15 bases separating them. This CDR3 is 14 amino acids long. The CDR3 loop reads CATFRDMYQETQYF. In DNA, the CDR3 is TGTGCCACCTTCCGGGACATGTACCAAGAGACCCAGTACTTC.

This clonotype was seen a single time. This chain joins TRBV7-6 and TRBJ2-3; D gene uncertain. The CDR3 consists of 13 residues. The V end was cut by 1 base, the J end by 3 bases, with 5 bases between. Germline V gene lookup returns CDR1 SGHVS and CDR2 FNYEAQ. The CDR3 here is CASSLEETDTQYF. CDR3 in DNA: TGTGCCAGCAGCTTAGAAGAGACAGATACGCAGTATTTT.

This clonotype was found many times. This sequence joins TRBV4-3 and TRBJ1-1; tentative D call: TRBD1 (6 bases). V dropped 0 bases and J dropped 4 bases, with 15 bases sitting between them. Germline CDR1 and CDR2: LGHNA and YSLEER. CDR3 size: 16 residues. The CDR3 DNA follows: TGCGCCAGCAGCCAAGATTGGTCCCAGGGGAGCACTGAAGCTTTCTTT. This encodes CASSQDWSQGSTEAFF.

This clonotype was picked up one time. It may be a read error: a sequence one base away is much more abundant. In this CDR3 the conserved last residue, phenylalanine or tryptophan, is missing, so a read error is likely. The rearrangement uses TRBV6-1 and TRBJ1-3; no definite D call. Germline CDR1 and CDR2: MNHNS and SASEGT. The CDR3 has 14 amino acids. V was trimmed by 2 bases and J by 0 bases, leaving 5 bases between them. The CDR3 DNA reads as TGTGCCAGCAGTGAACCAAGCTCTGGAAACACCATATATTCT. Protein: CASSEPSSGNTIYS.

This clonotype was seen more than once but under ten times. The rearrangement joins TRBV3-1 to TRBJ1-1, with 7 bases aligning to TRBD1. J lost 0 bases, V lost 0 bases, and 7 bases had no gene match. Germline V lookup: CDR1 LGHDT, CDR2 YNNKEL (reference sequence). There are 17 residues in the CDR3. CDR3 nucleotides: TGTGCCAGCAGCCAAGATCCGACAGGGTCTATGAACACTGAAGCTTTCTTT. This gives the protein CASSQDPTGSMNTEAFF.

Comments on this clonotype: A much larger clone lies a single base off, so this may be a read error. V gene TRBV7-9 combines with J gene TRBJ2-2, with 7 bases that match TRBD2. There are 16 residues in the CDR3. Germline CDR1 SEHNR, CDR2 FQNEAQ (reference sequence). The CDR3 spells CVSSSTLAANTGELFF. CDR3 DNA: TGTGTCAGCAGCTCTACGCTAGCGGCGAACACCGGGGAGCTGTTTTTT. Based on the CDR3 plus reference TRBV7-9 and TRBJ2-2, the full variable domain is DTGVSQNPRHKITKRGQNVTFRCDPISEHNRLYWYRQTLGQGPEFLTYFQNEAQLEKSRLLSDRFSAERPKGSFSTLEIQRTEQGDSAMYLCVSSSTLAANTGELFFGEGSRLTVL.

This clonotype appeared many times. The chain uses TRBV5-4 and TRBJ1-1; possibly TRBD1 for D (6 bases). CDR1 and CDR2 from the germline V gene are SGHNT and YYREEE (reference sequence). V dropped 1 base and J dropped 1 base, with 8 bases sitting between them. The CDR3 totals 14 residues. The chain's CDR3 is CASSLWGANTEAFF. CDR3 DNA sequence: TGTGCCAGCAGCTTGTGGGGGGCGAACACTGAAGCTTTCTTT.

The chain uses TRBV7-9 and TRBJ2-7; perhaps TRBD1 as D (5 bases). The CDR3 covers 16 residues. Germline assignment: CDR1 SEHNR and CDR2 FQNEAQ (reference sequence). Trimming stripped 1 base from V and 0 bases from J, with 13 bases between. Here the CDR3 reads CASSLVGRPSSYEQYF. CDR3 DNA: TGTGCCAGCAGCTTAGTGGGGCGGCCGAGCTCCTACGAGCAGTACTTC.

There are many counts of this clonotype. V and J are TRBV20-1 and TRBJ1-3; no clear D. Germline V gene sequence: CDR1 DFQATT, CDR2 SNEGSKA (reference sequence). The CDR3 is 16 residues long. Deletions cut 1 base from V and 0 bases from J, with 13 bases between. The CDR3 nucleotides read TGCAGTGCTAGAGGTGGGCCGCCTCTCTCTGGAAACACCATATATTTT. Translated, it gives CSARGGPPLSGNTIYF.